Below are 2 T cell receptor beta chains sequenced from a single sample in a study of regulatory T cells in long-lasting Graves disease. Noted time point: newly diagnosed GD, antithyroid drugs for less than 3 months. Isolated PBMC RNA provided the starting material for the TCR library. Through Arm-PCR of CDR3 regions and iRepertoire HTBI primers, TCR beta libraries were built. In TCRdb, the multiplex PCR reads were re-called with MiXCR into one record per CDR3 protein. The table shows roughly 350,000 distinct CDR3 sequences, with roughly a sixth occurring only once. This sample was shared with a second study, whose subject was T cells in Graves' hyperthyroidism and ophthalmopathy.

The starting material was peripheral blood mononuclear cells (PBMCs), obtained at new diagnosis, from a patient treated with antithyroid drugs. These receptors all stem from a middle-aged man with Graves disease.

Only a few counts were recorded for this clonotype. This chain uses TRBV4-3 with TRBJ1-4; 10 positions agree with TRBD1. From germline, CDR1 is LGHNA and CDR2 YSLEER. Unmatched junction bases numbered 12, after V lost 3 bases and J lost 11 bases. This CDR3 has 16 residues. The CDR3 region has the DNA TGCGCCAGCAGCCATATTGCGGGACAGGGGCCGCTGAAACTGTTTTTT. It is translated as CASSHIAGQGPLKLFF.

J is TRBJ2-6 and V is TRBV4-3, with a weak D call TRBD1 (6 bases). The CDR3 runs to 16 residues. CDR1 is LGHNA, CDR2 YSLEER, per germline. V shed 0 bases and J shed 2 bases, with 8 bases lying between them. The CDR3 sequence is CASSQDGTTGANVLTF. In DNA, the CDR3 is TGCGCCAGCAGCCAAGATGGGACAACTGGGGCCAACGTCCTGACTTTC.